What follows are 17 T cell receptor beta chains derived from one specimen sequenced in a study of blood T cells in healthy people across ages. A sample-barcoded 5' primer and a J-beta primer mix were used in a second PCR of roughly 6 to 11 cycles. TCRdb reprocessed the 5' RACE reads with MiXCR, giving one entry per CDR3 protein. This table holds hundreds of thousands of distinct CDR3 sequences, around 45% found once. The material sequenced was blood. Receptors originate from an older man in good health.

This chain joins TRBV24-1 and TRBJ2-3, with D perhaps matching TRBD1 (6 bases). The CDR3 spans 13 residues. V lost 10 bases to trimming and J lost 6 bases, with 16 bases between them. Germline loops: CDR1 KGHDR, CDR2 SFDVKD. In DNA form, the CDR3 reads TGTGCCACAAAAGATACAGGGTACGATACGCAGTATTTT. It specifies CATKDTGYDTQYF.

This clonotype came up a few times. The chain uses TRBV5-1 and TRBJ2-2; a weak D match, TRBD2 (5 bases). Between the trimmed V and J ends, which lost 6 bases and 6 bases, there was a span of 15 bases. The CDR3 covers 14 residues. Germline CDR1 SGHRS, CDR2 YFSETQ. The CDR3 sequence: CASKTSSASGELFF. In DNA, the CDR3 is TGCGCCAGCAAAACTAGTTCCGCCTCCGGGGAGCTGTTTTTT.

The chain couples TRBV7-9 to TRBJ1-2; 9 nucleotides match TRBD1. CDR3 size: 13 residues. CDR1 and CDR2 (germline): SEHNR, FQNEAQ (reference sequence). With 5 bases clipped from V and 7 bases from J, the junction kept 5 bases outside the gene matches. CDR3 amino acids: CASSAQGAGGYTF. As DNA, the CDR3 is TGTGCCAGCAGCGCACAGGGGGCCGGTGGCTACACCTTC.

The CDR3 protein is CASSYTRPAGTSTDTQYF. The CDR3 bases are TGTGCCAGCAGTTACACGAGACCAGCGGGCACTAGCACAGATACGCAGTATTTT. The rearrangement uses TRBV6-5 and TRBJ2-3, with a weak D call TRBD2 (6 bases). The CDR3 spans 18 residues. Trimming shortened V by 2 bases and J by 0 bases, and 18 bases separated the two germline ends. Germline V gene lookup returns CDR1 MNHEY and CDR2 SVGAGI.

In this sample, this clonotype turned up a few times. V usage is TRBV5-1 and J usage is TRBJ2-1, with D possibly matching TRBD2 (7 bases). V was cut by 0 bases and J by 6 bases, with 13 bases left in between. Germline values: CDR1 SGHRS, CDR2 YFSETQ. CDR3 length: 15 residues. The CDR3 nucleotides read TGCGCCAGCAGCTTGGTCGGGGGGCCGGTCAATGAGCAGTTCTTC. Its translation: CASSLVGGPVNEQFF.

This clonotype was detected a few times. V is TRBV4-2 and J is TRBJ2-2; D remains unclear. With 0 bases removed from V and 1 base from J, the gap between germline ends came to 3 bases. Germline CDR1 is LGHNA and CDR2 is YNFKEQ. The CDR3 totals 14 residues. The CDR3 DNA is TGTGCCAGCAGCCAAGATGGGAACACCGGGGAGCTGTTTTTT. Its translation is CASSQDGNTGELFF.

The CDR3 region is CASSSGLSHQPQHF. The CDR3, as DNA: TGTGCCAGCAGCTCGGGGCTTTCTCACCAGCCCCAGCATTTT. J is TRBJ1-5 and V is TRBV12-3 or TRBV12-4, with a tentative D call TRBD1 (5 bases). V gave up 6 bases and J gave up 7 bases, with 16 bases separating them. CDR3 size: 14 residues.

In regard to this clonotype: At one end, the junction sequence differs from germline, possibly due to a read error. The chain couples TRBV20-1 to TRBJ1-2; 7 bases fit TRBD1. From germline, CDR1 is DFQATT and CDR2 SNEGSKA (reference sequence). This CDR3 is built from 14 residues. The CDR3 sequence: CSAPGQLANYGHTF. The CDR3 bases are TGCAGTGCCCCGGGACAGTTGGCAAACTATGGCCACACCTTC.

This clonotype was recorded at least ten times. The V gene is TRBV3-1, the J gene TRBJ2-1, with 8 bases aligning to TRBD2. Germline loops: CDR1 LGHDT, CDR2 YNNKEL (reference sequence). The CDR3 has 16 residues. Trimming took 4 bases from V and 6 from J; bases not matched to a gene: 11. The CDR3 DNA reads TGTGCCAGCAGCCTCCTGCACGGACTAGCCCTCAATGAGCAGTTCTTC. Translation gives CASSLLHGLALNEQFF.

The chain couples TRBV27 to TRBJ1-1; 7 nucleotides align to TRBD1. CDR3 length equals 13 residues. Trimming cost V 5 bases and J 5 bases; bases outside gene matches: 5. CDR1 is MNHEY, CDR2 SMNVEV, per germline (reference sequence). CDR3 residues: CASSATGRTEAFF. The CDR3 nucleotides read TGTGCCAGCAGTGCGACAGGGCGTACTGAAGCTTTCTTT.

The chain recombines TRBV11-3 with TRBJ2-1; 7 bases match TRBD2. The V gene's germline CDR1 is SGHNT and CDR2 YENEEA. V was clipped by 0 bases and J by 7 bases; unmatched bases: 6. This CDR3 has 15 residues. CDR3 nucleotides: TGTGCCAGCAGCTTAGAGATAGCGGGCCATAATGAGCAGTTCTTC. Translating it yields CASSLEIAGHNEQFF.

This clonotype was seen many times. This may be a read error, as it is one base from a much larger clone. This chain connects TRBV7-2 to TRBJ2-1; D possibly matches TRBD1 or TRBD2 (5 bases each). CDR1 and CDR2 from the germline V gene are SGHTA and FQGNSA. This CDR3 has 14 amino acids. The V end was cut by 7 bases, the J end by 7 bases, with 17 bases between. The CDR3 sequence is CASNVLGVGNEQFF. In nucleotides, the CDR3 is TGTGCCAGCAACGTACTGGGGGTGGGGAATGAGCAGTTCTTC.

The J gene is TRBJ2-5, the V gene TRBV20-1; a possible D gene is TRBD2 (6 bases). Germline V CDR1 and CDR2: DFQATT, SNEGSKA (reference sequence). The CDR3 sequence is 15 residues long. V shed 2 bases and J shed 4 bases, with 17 bases lying between them. The CDR3 coding sequence is TGCAGTGCTAGAACCGGGACTGATGGAGGAGAGACCCAGTACTTC. This gives the protein CSARTGTDGGETQYF.

This clonotype has just a few counts. V gene TRBV20-1 combines with J gene TRBJ2-7; a weak D match, TRBD1 (6 bases). The CDR3 loop spans 13 amino acids. Per germline, CDR1 DFQATT and CDR2 SNEGSKA (reference sequence). Deletions cut 3 bases from V and 3 bases from J, with 12 bases between. CDR3 sequence (DNA): TGCAGTGCTAGTACCCAGGGGAGCTACGAGCAGTACTTC. This translates into CSASTQGSYEQYF.

As regards this clonotype: This may be a read error, as it is one base from a much larger clone. This rearrangement joins TRBV7-9 to TRBJ2-1; D is possibly TRBD2 (6 bases). CDR3 length: 16 amino acids. V was pared by 2 bases and J by 6 bases, with 17 bases between. CDR1 SEHNR and CDR2 FQNEAQ come from the germline V gene (reference sequence). The CDR3 loop reads CASSLNPGRGSNEQFF. CDR3 DNA: TGTGCCAGCAGCTTAAACCCGGGACGGGGGTCCAATGAGCAGTTCTTC. Together with reference TRBV7-9 and TRBJ2-1, the CDR3 gives the full variable domain: DTGVSQNPRHKITKRGQNVTFRCDPISEHNRLYWYRQTLGQGPEFLTYFQNEAQLEKSRLLSDRFSAERPKGSFSTLEIQRTEQGDSAMYLCASSLNPGRGSNEQFFGPGTRLTVL.

The chain recombines TRBV19 with TRBJ2-3; 12 nucleotides match TRBD2. CDR3 size: 17 residues. Germline CDR1 and CDR2: LNHDA and SQIVND (reference sequence). With V trimmed by 9 bases and J by 4 bases, 14 bases remained unmatched. CDR3 in amino acids: CASLPDRTSGIADTQYF. The CDR3 region has the DNA TGTGCCAGCCTCCCCGACCGGACTAGCGGGATAGCAGATACGCAGTATTTT.

This clonotype occurred many times. V and J are TRBV7-2 and TRBJ2-3; 10 nucleotides match TRBD2. In germline, CDR1 is SGHTA, CDR2 FQGNSA. There are 16 residues in the CDR3. The V gene end was trimmed by 3 bases and the J gene end by 2 bases; junction bases not matched to a gene: 5. CDR3 residues: CASSFLAGGPTDTQYF. The CDR3 DNA follows: TGTGCCAGCAGCTTTTTAGCGGGAGGTCCCACAGATACGCAGTATTTT.